What follows describes a single TCR beta chain. Its antigen is unknown. No per-base quality is available; no much larger clone lies one base away. The CDR3, from cysteine to phenylalanine, totals 15 residues. CDR3 DNA only is kept here, 45 bases in frame from base 1. The CDR1 and CDR2 encoded by the germline V gene are MNHEY and SVGAGI. Between the V and J ends, shortened by 2 bases and 5 bases respectively, the junction contains 15 bases. This sample's treatment or condition label indicates: oral pan-JAK inhibitor, 5-10 mg twice daily. From alopecia areata patients, peripheral blood was collected along with lesional scalp punch biopsies. PBMCs were isolated by density centrifugation and stained for CD3, CD4 and CD8, after which CD4+ and CD8+ T cells were sorted on a FACSAria. The data belong to a study of CD8+ T cells in alopecia areata (dated 2018 in TCRdb). About the full investigation: Treated patients were enrolled in an open-label pilot trial of oral tofacitinib, 5 to 10 mg twice daily, for moderate-to-severe alopecia areata. Patients received tofacitinib for 6 to 18 months and were then followed off drug for 6 months to check for delayed response and recurrence. In treated patients, disease severity was measured using the SALT score, which gives the percentage of scalp surface area affected. In both human patients and the C3H/HeJ mouse model, the study applied high-throughput TCRbeta sequencing to look at T cell clonal expansion in alopecia areata. Scalp tissue and sorted CD4+ and CD8+ peripheral blood T cells from patchy and totalis/universalis alopecia areata patients and from healthy controls were covered by human TCRbeta sequencing. Tofacitinib-treated patients had biopsies at baseline and at 4 and 24 weeks of treatment, with a later scalp biopsy in several patients. Scalp clonality was compared across normal scalp (n=4), patchy alopecia areata scalp (n=8), and alopecia totalis/universalis scalp (n=8). RNA was extracted with the PAXgene miRNA kit for fixed scalp, the miRNeasy kit for PBMCs, and the RNeasy kit for mouse skin. Amplification of TCRbeta CDR3 regions was done by immunoSEQ multiplex PCR using 35 Vbeta forward primers and 13 Jbeta reverse primers. The paper's findings and limits, for the study overall: Because the treated cohort was small and had only one nonresponder, larger studies are needed to examine links between baseline CD8+ expansion and response. Lesional scalp, especially in alopecia totalis/universalis, showed higher clonality and more expanded CD8+ clones than normal scalp, suggesting antigenic drive. Shared TCR sequences between patients were less evident than in mice, which may be partly attributable to HLA diversity in the patient population. Unlike mouse skin, where gammadelta T cells dominate, normal human skin contains resident alphabeta T cells that get sequenced too, which complicates analysis of the scalp TCR repertoire. Scalp clonality and the number of expanded CD8+ clones among the top 100 scalp clones were significantly decreased by tofacitinib. Many expanded lesional clones persisted in scalp and blood during tofacitinib treatment, which may partly explain relapse after stopping treatment.

Libraries were constructed by the immunoSEQ multiplex PCR assay. For TCR sequencing, RNA was extracted from every sample and reverse transcribed into cDNA to serve as template. First-strand cDNA was synthesized using SuperScript III with a 2:1 mix of oligo-dT and random hexamers. A synthetic immune receptor repertoire was used to measure amplification bias, and any remaining bias was corrected computationally. For the original study's pipeline: Raw reads were preprocessed to remove errors, and CDR3 was defined by IMGT conventions from the conserved cysteine to phenylalanine. Clonality was computed by normalizing Shannon entropy by log2 of the number of productive unique TCRs and subtracting the result from 1. Whether each scalp clone was CD4 or CD8 was inferred by checking scalp TCRbeta sequences against the CD4 and CD8 repertoires from sorted blood. The table comes from immuneACCESS by way of TCRdb, which keeps in-frame sequences with V and J called. Part of the clones is missing from these tables; in studies checked, under half for an unresolved V gene and the rest for unknown reasons. V and J calls plus clone size are reproduced from that table; the DNA served to infer D and trimming. The sample table contains some 180,000 clones; only one count was recorded for approximately 51% of them. In total, the top ten clones hold over 9% of the sample.

Specimen: CD8+ T cells sorted from blood, collected around week 54, from a patient treated with tofacitinib. Here the chain combines TRBV6-5 and TRBJ2-5; the D call is possibly TRBD1 or TRBD2, each sharing 5 bases. The sequence derives from a human donor with alopecia areata. The bases read TGTGCCAGCAGTTACAGAGCTGGGGGTCTTGAGACCCAGTACTTC. This sequence encodes CASSYRAGGLETQYF.